The clone carrying this T cell receptor (beta chain) was observed a handful of times. Its matching antigen is unknown. The data derive from a study of regulatory T cells in long-lasting Graves disease. With iRepertoire HTBI primers and Arm-PCR of CDR3 regions, TCR beta libraries were built. MiXCR, run by TCRdb on the multiplex PCR reads, gives a single entry per CDR3 protein. Of roughly 560,000 distinct CDR3 sequences detected, 12% appear once; the ten largest clones hold approximately 9%. V was cut by 7 bases and J by 1 base, with 10 bases left in between. CDR1 and CDR2 from the germline V gene are SQVTM and ANQGSEA. The CDR3 sequence is 12 residues long. General study findings and limits: A greater number of public clonotypes (about 3,000) was shared by persistent patients than by new patients (approximately 1,000). Under persistent disease, TRBV28, TRBJ1-2 and TRBJ2-5 were used preferentially.

The time point: newly diagnosed GD, antithyroid drugs for less than 3 months. The TCR library used RNA extracted from PBMCs. The same sample was also studied in work on T cells in Graves' hyperthyroidism and ophthalmopathy. That work states: The authors deemed Graves' hyperthyroidism stable absent ophthalmopathy progression within 18 months. Most thyroid clonotypes expanded above 0.001 were also detected in blood.

The rearrangement joins TRBV29-1 to TRBJ1-1; unclear D gene. The sequencing here drew on peripheral blood mononuclear cells (PBMCs), taken at new diagnosis, from a patient treated with antithyroid drugs. The sequence was collected from a woman under 40 with Graves disease. DNA for the CDR3: TGCAGCGCTCGTGGGCAGAACACTGAAGCTTTCTTT. This sequence encodes CSARGQNTEAFF.